This TCR beta chain was identified during a study of blood T cells in healthy people across ages. Turning to the study itself: Per two T cells, about one barcoded beta molecule was captured through template switching. Findings and caveats of the study: More naive CD4+ cells and higher diversity were found in long-lived than in aged donors. Per-million-T-cell TCR beta diversity fell roughly linearly with age.

This clonotype was seen ten or more times. As yet, its antigen is unknown. V was clipped by 0 bases and J by 5 bases; unmatched bases: 4. The germline gives CDR1 LGHNA, CDR2 YNFKEQ. This CDR3 contains 15 residues. Alongside a J-beta primer mix, a sample-barcoded 5' primer served in a second PCR lasting roughly 7 to 12 cycles. In TCRdb, the 5' RACE reads were re-called with MiXCR into one record per CDR3 protein. The data show hundreds of thousands of distinct CDR3 sequences, 25% to 30% seen once. The specimen sequenced was blood. The TCR sequence derives from a woman at least 80 years old in good health. The rearrangement links TRBV4-2 to TRBJ2-3; 8 bases match TRBD2. CDR3 coding DNA: TGTGCCAGCAGCCAAGACGGGGGGGCCGGAGATACGCAGTATTTT. This gives the protein CASSQDGGAGDTQYF.